The TCR beta chain described here comes from a study of T cells in localized non-small cell lung cancer. Points on this clone: As yet, its antigen is unknown.

Method: immunoSEQ multiplex PCR; TCRdb's copy keeps in-frame clones and lacks some. The sample consists of tens of thousands of clones, about nine tenths of them appearing once. The CDR3 is made up of 19 amino acids. After removal of 5 bases from V and 1 base from J, the junction contained 9 bases not matched to a gene. CDR1 and CDR2 (germline): MGHRA, YSYEKL. General study points: Owing to sequencing of a solitary tumor region, heterogeneity cannot be discounted. Clonality peaked in uninvolved adjacent lung rather than tumor.

The clonotype comes from a male donor at least 60 years old with stage III squamous cell lung carcinoma. The starting material was peripheral blood, obtained before any cancer treatment. The genes are TRBV4-1 and TRBJ2-3; TRBD2 aligns across 16 bases. DNA for the CDR3: TGCGCCAGCAGCTCCCCGGGACTAGCGGGGGGGTGGGGCACAGATACGCAGTATTTT. This codes for CASSSPGLAGGWGTDTQYF.